This section outlines one T cell receptor beta chain sequence together with its context. Only a few counts were recorded for this clonotype. Its antigen remains undetermined. No much larger clonotype is one base removed from it; base qualities were not supplied. The junction shows trimming of 3 bases on V and 1 base on J, plus 21 bases between the germline ends. The CDR3 numbers 18 residues from cysteine through phenylalanine. The only DNA kept is the CDR3, 54 bases in frame from the first base. Via the germline V gene (reference sequence), CDR1 is LNHDA and CDR2 SQIVND. Amplification of TCR beta CDR3 regions was carried out from RNA transcripts. For the first round of RT-PCR on the TCR CDR3, the HTBI primer set was used together with the Qiagen OneStep RT-PCR kit. Libraries were constructed in a second round of multiplex PCR, after which size selection and purification were carried out. Paired-end sequencing of the libraries was performed with 100 bp reads on an Illumina HiSeq2000. The original methods were these. SOAPnuke was used to process the raw data, with reads discarded if the reads contained adapters or uncalled bases, had a mean Phred below 15, or lacked an exact constant-primer or identifier match. High-quality paired reads were merged with COPE v1.2.5, and unique nucleotide sequences were defined as clonotypes. MiTCR v1.1 was used to align clonotypes to the IMGT TRBV, TRBD and TRBJ reference segments. Analysis was restricted to V-J combinations with a frequency above 0.0001, which covered 98% to 99.2% of repertoires. The TCS score was defined as F50 (clonal expansion) divided by E x V (chaos), with BLOSUM62-based TCRdist calculated between CDR3 peptides within each V-J. Welch's t-statistics and random forest reduced just over 500 V-J features to 13, which were used in a naive Bayes classifier (R e1071). TCRdb handled the public reads itself, with Q25 trimming in fastp and clone calling in MiXCR, and kept productive beta chains. Rows merge per CDR3 protein into single entries with the most common DNA and genes. TCRdb's processing, not the authors', yielded these V and J calls. The sample table records around 480,000 distinct CDR3 sequences; 13% to 15% of these occur just once. The ten top clones hold less than 20% of the sample.

The sample belongs to a study of T cells in Graves' hyperthyroidism and ophthalmopathy (dated by TCRdb to 2018 to 2020). For the study in its entirety: Peripheral blood samples were taken at initial diagnosis, before any treatment was given. To identify distinguishing TCR V-J signatures, a discovery cohort of around 100 patients was used, comprising under 45 with Graves' ophthalmopathy and about 59 with stable Graves' hyperthyroidism. Prospective prediction of ophthalmopathy was tested in an independent validation cohort of approximately 19 hyperthyroidism patients and 17 patients who later progressed to ophthalmopathy. For training and testing, the 100 or so patients in the discovery cohort were randomly divided in a 7:3 ratio. In addition, the study compared T-cell repertoires in thyroid tissue and in blood from roughly 6 Graves' hyperthyroidism patients. After blood sampling, hyperthyroidism patients were treated with methimazole at a starting dose of 30 mg daily, and ophthalmopathy patients were treated with high-dose intravenous methylprednisolone. The paper reports TCR Vbeta CDR3 sequencing of approximately 130 peripheral blood samples: 43 ophthalmopathy, fewer than 80 hyperthyroidism and some 17 progressor patients.

Stable Graves' hyperthyroidism was defined as no progression to ophthalmopathy during 18 months of follow-up. Hyperthyroidism patients were newly diagnosed, had a disease duration of under 2 months, and were aged 18 to 65 years. The study excluded patients with uncontrolled infections, other autoimmune diseases, pregnancy or lactation. Diagnoses relied on clinical symptoms, serum thyroxine and TRAb, thyroid ultrasound and orbital computed tomography. Ficoll-Paque density gradient centrifugation was used to isolate PBMCs from about 10 ml of fresh peripheral blood. Trizol reagent was used to extract total RNA, and RNA quality was then checked on an Agilent 2100 Bioanalyzer. Study-level results and caveats: In validation, the model predicted progression to ophthalmopathy a median of about 6 months before onset, with approximately 71% sensitivity and roughly 79% specificity. In cross-validation, a model built on a 13 V-J signature told ophthalmopathy apart from stable hyperthyroidism with over 85% sensitivity and 81% to 82% specificity, and in testing the same model reached 80%/75%. Sample size was not statistically predetermined, and investigators were not blinded to group allocation. Most expanded thyroid clonotypes (frequency above 0.001) were also detected in blood, suggesting blood repertoires may reflect thyroid immune responses.

The chain was built from TRBV19 and TRBJ1-1; the D region possibly corresponds to TRBD1 (5 bases align). This TCR came from a woman younger than 35 with Graves' hyperthyroidism. Sequenced material: blood. The CDR3: CASSMEMGRVGGNTEAFF. The sequenced DNA is TGTGCCAGTAGTATGGAGATGGGACGGGTCGGGGGGAACACTGAAGCTTTCTTT.